There are a few counts of the clone carrying this T cell receptor (beta chain). Antigen specificity is unknown. Noted time point: longitudinal time-point 3. The unsorted libraries were generated from a total of 2 million PBMCs, which had been stored in RNAlater at -80 C. V dropped 6 bases and J dropped 11 bases, with 13 bases sitting between them. The length of the CDR3 is 12 residues. The data originate from a study of neurological immune-mediated disorders. Study-wide findings and caveats: HTLV-1-associated myelopathy showed the most TCR clonal expansion; multiple sclerosis the least, below healthy controls.

TCRdb reprocessed the 5' RACE reads via MiXCR and lists one record per CDR3 protein. The table shows 93,000 or so distinct CDR3 sequences, with 11% occurring only once. Material: PBMCs. This sequence joins TRBV12-3 or TRBV12-4 and TRBJ1-4; D gene uncertain. The TCR was taken from a female donor with HTLV-1-associated myelopathy (HAM/TSP). The DNA of the CDR3 is TGTGCCAGCAGCTTCTCGGGCTTCAAACTGTTTTTT. This sequence encodes CASSFSGFKLFF.